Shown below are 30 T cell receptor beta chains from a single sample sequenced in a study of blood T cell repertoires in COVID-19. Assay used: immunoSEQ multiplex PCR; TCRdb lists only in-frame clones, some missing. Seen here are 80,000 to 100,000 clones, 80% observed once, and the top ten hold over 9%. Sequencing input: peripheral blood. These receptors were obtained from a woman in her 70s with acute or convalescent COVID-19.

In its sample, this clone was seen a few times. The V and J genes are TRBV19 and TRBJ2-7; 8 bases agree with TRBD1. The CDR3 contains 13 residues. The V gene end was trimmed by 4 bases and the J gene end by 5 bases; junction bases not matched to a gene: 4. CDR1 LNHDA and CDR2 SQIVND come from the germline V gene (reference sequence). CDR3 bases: TGTGCCAGTAGTACCCTGGACAGGGACGAGCAGTACTTC. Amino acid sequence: CASSTLDRDEQYF.

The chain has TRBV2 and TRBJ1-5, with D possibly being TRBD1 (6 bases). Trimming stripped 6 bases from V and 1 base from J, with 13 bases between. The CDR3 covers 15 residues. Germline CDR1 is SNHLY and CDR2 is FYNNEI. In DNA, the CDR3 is TGTGCCAGCAGATCGGACAGAAGGAGCAATCAGCCCCAGCATTTT. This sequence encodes CASRSDRRSNQPQHF.

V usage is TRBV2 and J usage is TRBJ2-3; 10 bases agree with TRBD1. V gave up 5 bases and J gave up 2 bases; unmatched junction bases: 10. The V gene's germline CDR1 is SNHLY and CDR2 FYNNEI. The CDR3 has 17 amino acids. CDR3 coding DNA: TGTGCCAGCAGTCTTAGACAGGGGGCTCTCTCCACAGATACGCAGTATTTT. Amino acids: CASSLRQGALSTDTQYF.

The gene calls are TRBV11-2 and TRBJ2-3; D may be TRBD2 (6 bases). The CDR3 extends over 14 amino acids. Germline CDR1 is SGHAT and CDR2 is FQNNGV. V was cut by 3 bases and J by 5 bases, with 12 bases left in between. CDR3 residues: CASSFSGLRDTQYF. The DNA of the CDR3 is TGTGCCAGCAGCTTCTCGGGACTCAGAGATACGCAGTATTTT.

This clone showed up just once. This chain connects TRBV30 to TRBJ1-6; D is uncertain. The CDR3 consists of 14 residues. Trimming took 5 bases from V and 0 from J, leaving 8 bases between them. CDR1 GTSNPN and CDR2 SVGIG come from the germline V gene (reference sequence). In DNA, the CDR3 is TGTGCCTGGGATTACGGCTCCTATAATTCACCCCTCCACTTT. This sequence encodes CAWDYGSYNSPLHF.

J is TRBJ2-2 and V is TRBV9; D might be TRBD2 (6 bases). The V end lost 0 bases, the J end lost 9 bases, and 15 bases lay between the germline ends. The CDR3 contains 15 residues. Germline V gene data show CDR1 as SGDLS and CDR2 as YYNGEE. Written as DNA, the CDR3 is TGTGCCAGCAGCGTAGACACTAGCCTTCGAAGGGAGCTGTTTTTT. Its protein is CASSVDTSLRRELFF.

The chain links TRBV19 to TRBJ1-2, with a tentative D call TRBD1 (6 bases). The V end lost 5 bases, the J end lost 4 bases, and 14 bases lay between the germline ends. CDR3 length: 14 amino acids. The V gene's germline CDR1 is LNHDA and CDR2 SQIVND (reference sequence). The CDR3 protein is CASSVRDNSYGYTF. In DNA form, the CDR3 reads TGTGCCAGTAGTGTCCGGGACAACTCCTATGGCTACACCTTC.

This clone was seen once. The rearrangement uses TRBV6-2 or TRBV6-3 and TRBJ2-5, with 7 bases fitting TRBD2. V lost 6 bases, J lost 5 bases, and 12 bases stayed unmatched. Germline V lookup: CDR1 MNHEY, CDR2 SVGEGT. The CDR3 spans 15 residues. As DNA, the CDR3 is TGTGCCAGCAGCCTCGGCGGGGCGGGGGTGGAGACCCAGTACTTC. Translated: CASSLGGAGVETQYF.

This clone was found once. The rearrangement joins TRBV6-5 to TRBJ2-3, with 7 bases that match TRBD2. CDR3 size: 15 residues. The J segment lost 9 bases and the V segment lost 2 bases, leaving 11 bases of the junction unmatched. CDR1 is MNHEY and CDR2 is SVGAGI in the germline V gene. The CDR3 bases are TGTGCCAGCAGTTACATTTCCAGCGGGATGGGAACGCAGTATTTT. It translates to CASSYISSGMGTQYF.

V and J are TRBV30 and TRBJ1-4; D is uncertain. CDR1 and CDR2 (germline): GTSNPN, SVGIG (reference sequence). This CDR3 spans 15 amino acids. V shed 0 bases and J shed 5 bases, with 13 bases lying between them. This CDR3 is CAWSVSHSSNEKLFF. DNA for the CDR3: TGTGCCTGGAGTGTATCTCACAGCTCGAATGAAAAACTGTTTTTT.

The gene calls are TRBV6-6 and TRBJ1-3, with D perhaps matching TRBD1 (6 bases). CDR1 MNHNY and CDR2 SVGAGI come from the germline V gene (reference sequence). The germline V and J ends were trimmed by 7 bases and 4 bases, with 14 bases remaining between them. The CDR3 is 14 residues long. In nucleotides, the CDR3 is TGTGCCAGCACATCCGGGGGGCTAGGAAACACCATATATTTT. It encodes CASTSGGLGNTIYF.

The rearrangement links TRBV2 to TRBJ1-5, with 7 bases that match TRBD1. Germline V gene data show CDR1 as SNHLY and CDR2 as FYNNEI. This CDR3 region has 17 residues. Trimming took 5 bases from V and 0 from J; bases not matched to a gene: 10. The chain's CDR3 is CASSHTGQRYSNQPQHF. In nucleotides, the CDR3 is TGTGCCAGCAGTCATACGGGACAGCGATATAGCAATCAGCCCCAGCATTTT.

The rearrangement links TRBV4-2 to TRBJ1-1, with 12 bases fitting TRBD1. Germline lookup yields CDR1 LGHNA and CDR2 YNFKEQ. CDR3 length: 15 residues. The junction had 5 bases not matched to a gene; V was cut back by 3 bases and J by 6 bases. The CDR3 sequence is CASSQPGQGASEAFF. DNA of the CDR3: TGTGCCAGCAGCCAGCCGGGACAGGGGGCATCTGAAGCTTTCTTT.

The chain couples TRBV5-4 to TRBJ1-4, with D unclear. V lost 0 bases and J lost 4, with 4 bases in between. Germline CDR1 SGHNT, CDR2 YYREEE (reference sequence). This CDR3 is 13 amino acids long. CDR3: CASSLGHNEKLFF. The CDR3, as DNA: TGTGCCAGCAGCTTGGGACATAATGAAAAACTGTTTTTT.

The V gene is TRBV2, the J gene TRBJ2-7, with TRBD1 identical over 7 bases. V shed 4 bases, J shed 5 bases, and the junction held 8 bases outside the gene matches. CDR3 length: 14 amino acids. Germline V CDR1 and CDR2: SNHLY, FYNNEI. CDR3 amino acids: CASSGAGGSHEQYF. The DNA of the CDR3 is TGTGCCAGCAGTGGGGCAGGGGGAAGCCACGAGCAGTACTTC.

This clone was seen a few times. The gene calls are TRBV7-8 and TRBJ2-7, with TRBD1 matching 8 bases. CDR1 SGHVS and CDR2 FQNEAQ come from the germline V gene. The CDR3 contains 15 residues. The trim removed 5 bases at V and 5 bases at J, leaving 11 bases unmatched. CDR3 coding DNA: TGTGCCAGCAGCATAATTACAGGGGGATACAACGAGCAGTACTTC. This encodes CASSIITGGYNEQYF.

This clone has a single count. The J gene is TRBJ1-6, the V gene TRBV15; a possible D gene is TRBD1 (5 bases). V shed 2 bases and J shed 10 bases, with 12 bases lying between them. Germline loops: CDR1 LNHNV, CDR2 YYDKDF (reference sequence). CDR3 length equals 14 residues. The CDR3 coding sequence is TGTGCCACCAGCAGACAGGGAATGGGGTCACCCCTCCACTTT. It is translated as CATSRQGMGSPLHF.

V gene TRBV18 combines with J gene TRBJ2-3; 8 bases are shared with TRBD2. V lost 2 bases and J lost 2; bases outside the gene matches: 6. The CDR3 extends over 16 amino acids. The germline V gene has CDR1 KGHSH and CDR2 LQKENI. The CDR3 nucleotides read TGTGCCAGCTCACCAGAGGGCGGGAGGCCCACAGATACGCAGTATTTT. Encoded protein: CASSPEGGRPTDTQYF.

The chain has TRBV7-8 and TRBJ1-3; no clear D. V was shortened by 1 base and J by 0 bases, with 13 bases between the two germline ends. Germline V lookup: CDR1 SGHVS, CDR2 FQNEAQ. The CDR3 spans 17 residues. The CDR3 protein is CASSLGRSDFSGNTIYF. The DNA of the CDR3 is TGTGCCAGCAGCTTAGGGCGGAGCGATTTCTCTGGAAACACCATATATTTT.

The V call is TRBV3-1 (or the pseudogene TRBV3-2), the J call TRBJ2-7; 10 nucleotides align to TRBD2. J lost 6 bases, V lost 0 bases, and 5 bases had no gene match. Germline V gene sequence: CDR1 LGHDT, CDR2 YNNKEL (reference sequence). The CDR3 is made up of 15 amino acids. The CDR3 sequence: CASSQDLAGVGEQYF. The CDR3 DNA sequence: TGTGCCAGCAGCCAAGATCTAGCGGGAGTGGGCGAGCAGTACTTC.

This chain's CDR3 is CASRASTGGQGSEQYF. CDR3 DNA sequence: TGTGCCAGCCGGGCATCAACCGGGGGACAGGGTTCCGAGCAGTACTTC. The chain recombines TRBV28 with TRBJ2-7; 9 bases map to TRBD1. Per germline, CDR1 MDHEN and CDR2 SYDVKM. The CDR3 is made up of 16 amino acids. J was trimmed by 6 bases and V by 8 bases; bases with no gene match: 17.

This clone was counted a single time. The CDR3 region is CASSSLRTGVGGYTF. As DNA, the CDR3 is TGTGCCAGCAGTTCACTACGGACAGGGGTGGGGGGCTACACCTTC. The V gene is TRBV27, the J gene TRBJ1-2, with 9 positions matching TRBD1. Trimming removed 4 bases from V and 8 bases from J; junction bases left unmatched: 11. The CDR3 is 15 residues long. The germline V gene has CDR1 MNHEY and CDR2 SMNVEV (reference sequence).

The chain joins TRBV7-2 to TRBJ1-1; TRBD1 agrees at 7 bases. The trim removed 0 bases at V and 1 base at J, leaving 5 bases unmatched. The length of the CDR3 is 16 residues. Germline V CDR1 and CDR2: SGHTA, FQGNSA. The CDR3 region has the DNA TGTGCCAGCAGCTTAGCGCCTCCAGGGGGGAACACTGAAGCTTTCTTT. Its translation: CASSLAPPGGNTEAFF.

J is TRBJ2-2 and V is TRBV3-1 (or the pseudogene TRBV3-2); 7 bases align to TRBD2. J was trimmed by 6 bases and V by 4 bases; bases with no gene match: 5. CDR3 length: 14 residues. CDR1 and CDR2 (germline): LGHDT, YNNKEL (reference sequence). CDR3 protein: CASSRMAGAGELFF. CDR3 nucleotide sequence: TGTGCCAGCAGCCGAATGGCGGGGGCCGGGGAGCTGTTTTTT.

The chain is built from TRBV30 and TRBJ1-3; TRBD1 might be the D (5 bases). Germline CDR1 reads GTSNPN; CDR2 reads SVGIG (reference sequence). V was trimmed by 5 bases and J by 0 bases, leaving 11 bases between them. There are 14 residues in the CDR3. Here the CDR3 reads CAWSSGLSGNTIYF. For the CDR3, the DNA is TGTGCCTGGTCCTCAGGGCTCTCTGGAAACACCATATATTTT.

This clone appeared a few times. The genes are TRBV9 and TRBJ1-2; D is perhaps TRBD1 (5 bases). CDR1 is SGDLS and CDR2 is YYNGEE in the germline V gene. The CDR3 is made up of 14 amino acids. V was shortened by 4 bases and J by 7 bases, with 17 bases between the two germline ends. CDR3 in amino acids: CASSFDGVGAGYTF. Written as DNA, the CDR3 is TGTGCCAGCAGCTTCGATGGGGTAGGGGCTGGCTACACCTTC.

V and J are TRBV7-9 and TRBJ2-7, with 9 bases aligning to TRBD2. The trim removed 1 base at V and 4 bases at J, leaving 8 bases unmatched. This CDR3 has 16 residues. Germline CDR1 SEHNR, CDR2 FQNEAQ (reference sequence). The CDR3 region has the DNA TGTGCCAGCAGCTTAGTAGCGGGACTAGCTATTTACGAGCAGTACTTC. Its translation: CASSLVAGLAIYEQYF.

The DNA of the CDR3 is TGCGCCAGCAGTCTGGACGGACTGGGTAATTCACCCCTCCACTTT. This encodes CASSLDGLGNSPLHF. The chain links TRBV5-1 to TRBJ1-6; no reliable D call. The CDR3 contains 15 residues. V lost 5 bases, J lost 6 bases, and 15 bases lay in between. Germline V gene sequence: CDR1 SGHRS, CDR2 YFSETQ.

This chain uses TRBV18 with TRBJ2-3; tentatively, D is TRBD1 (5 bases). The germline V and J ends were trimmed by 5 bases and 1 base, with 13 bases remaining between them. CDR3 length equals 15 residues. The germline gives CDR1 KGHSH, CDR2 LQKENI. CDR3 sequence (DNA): TGTGCCAGCTCAACAGGTCCCAGGGGCACAGATACGCAGTATTTT. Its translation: CASSTGPRGTDTQYF.

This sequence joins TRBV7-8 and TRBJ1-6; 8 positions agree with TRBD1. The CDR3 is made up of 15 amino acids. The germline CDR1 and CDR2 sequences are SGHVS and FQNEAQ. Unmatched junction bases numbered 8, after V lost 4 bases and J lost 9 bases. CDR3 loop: CASSSSGGGSSPLHF. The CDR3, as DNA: TGTGCCAGCAGCTCCTCAGGGGGCGGTAGTTCACCCCTCCACTTT.